This TCR beta chain originates from a study of shared clonotypes between healthy human individuals. V gave up 1 base and J gave up 7 bases, with 17 bases separating them. CDR1 is GTSNPN and CDR2 is SVGIG in the germline V gene (reference sequence). CDR3 length: 14 residues. Clones were read by immunoSEQ multiplex PCR, and TCRdb kept only the in-frame ones, dropping some. The data show about 2,100,000 clones, about 92% seen once. CD45RO-negative cells were positively selected for CCR7, leaving out terminally differentiated effector memory CD45RA+ cells. This chain uses TRBV30 with TRBJ2-7, with D maybe TRBD2 (5 bases). Sequencing used naive CD8+ T cells from PBMCs. This receptor was taken from a man aged 18 to 29 in good health. Some clones in this sample may be carry-over from other donors' samples. CDR3 nucleotides: TGTGCCTGGAGTGCGCCAGAGGGCCGTTGGGAGCAGTACTTC. This sequence encodes CAWSAPEGRWEQYF. Full variable domain (outside the CDR3, taken from reference TRBV30 and TRBJ2-7): SQTIHQWPATLVQPVGSPLSLECTVEGTSNPNLYWYRQAAGRGLQLLFYSVGIGQISSEVPQNLSASRPQDRQFILSSKKLLLSDSGFYLCAWSAPEGRWEQYFGPGTRLTVT.